A selection of T cell receptor beta chains follows, all from one sample in a study of OX40 agonist ivuxolimab in advanced cancers. The assay was immunoSEQ multiplex PCR, and TCRdb's table has in-frame clones only and misses some. The sample lists about 83,000 clones; roughly 88% were seen once. The source material was CD4+ or CD8+ T cells sorted from blood, sampled in a trial of the OX40 agonist ivuxolimab. The receptor source for this set is an adult with an advanced solid tumor such as melanoma, head and neck, liver or kidney cancer. Both conserved end residues are part of each CDR3. The D gene is left open where the match is weak. Clone size, where shown, is once, few, many, or a class for clones that have expanded.

>TRBJ2-7|TRBV6-5|.|TRBD2
CASSGLAGKYEQYF
TGTGCCAGCAGCGGACTAGCGGGGAAATACGAGCAGTACTTC
>TRBJ2-5|TRBV19|.|.
CASALATSEEETQYF
TGTGCCAGCGCCCTAGCAACGAGCGAGGAGGAGACCCAGTACTTC
>TRBJ1-2|TRBV4-1|.|.
CASSQDPPSSNYGYTF
TGCGCCAGCAGCCAAGACCCACCCTCATCTAACTATGGCTACACCTTC
>TRBJ2-3|TRBV19|.|TRBD2
CASSRTSGGGTDTQYF
TGTGCCAGTAGTAGGACTAGCGGTGGGGGCACAGATACGCAGTATTTT
>TRBJ2-3|TRBV7-6|.|.
CASSSPGEDTQYF
TGTGCCAGCAGCTCCCCAGGGGAAGATACGCAGTATTTT
>TRBJ1-3|TRBV4-1|.|.
CASSQVDLGISGNTIYF
TGCGCCAGCAGCCAAGTGGATCTCGGCATCTCTGGAAACACCATATATTTT
>TRBJ2-7|TRBV5-4|.|TRBD2
CASSRGLAGDSYEQYF
TGTGCCAGCAGCCGAGGACTAGCGGGGGACTCCTACGAGCAGTACTTC
>TRBJ2-7|TRBV6-5|.|TRBD1
CASSSRTGGVREQYF
TGTGCCAGCAGTTCACGGACAGGGGGGGTTCGCGAGCAGTACTTC
>TRBJ1-2|TRBV28|.|.
CASSFDSNYGYTF
TGTGCCAGCAGTTTTGACAGTAACTATGGCTACACCTTC
>TRBJ2-3|TRBV5-6|few|.
CASSLYSTDTQYF
TGTGCCAGCAGCTTATATAGCACAGATACGCAGTATTTT
>TRBJ2-7|TRBV15|.|.
CATSRDSASREQYF
TGTGCCACCAGCAGAGATAGCGCTTCGCGCGAGCAGTACTTC
>TRBJ2-7|TRBV28|.|TRBD1
CASSLTGPPYEQYF
TGTGCCAGCAGCCTGACAGGGCCCCCCTACGAGCAGTACTTC
>TRBJ2-5|TRBV7-2|.|.
CASSLGAGGVQETQYF
TGTGCCAGCAGCCTAGGTGCAGGCGGGGTCCAAGAGACCCAGTACTTC
>TRBJ2-5|TRBV6-5|.|TRBD1
CASSRRTGLGETQYF
TGTGCCAGCAGCAGAAGGACAGGGCTTGGGGAGACCCAGTACTTC
>TRBJ1-1|TRBV29-1|.|.
CSAALPGFSRTEAFF
TGCAGCGCGGCACTACCAGGGTTTTCGAGGACTGAAGCTTTCTTT
>TRBJ2-1|TRBV5-1|.|TRBD2
CASSLSGSSYNEQFF
TGCGCCAGCAGCTTGAGCGGGAGCTCCTACAATGAGCAGTTCTTC
>TRBJ2-4|TRBV15|once|TRBD2
CATSRDASGTVNIQYF
TGTGCCACCAGCAGAGATGCTAGCGGGACGGTGAACATTCAGTACTTC
>TRBJ1-3|TRBV7-6|.|.
CASSRRTTSGNTIYF
TGTGCCAGCAGCCGACGGACCACCTCTGGAAACACCATATATTTT
>TRBJ2-1|TRBV14|.|TRBD2
CASSEWTSGRAPSYNEQFF
TGTGCCAGCAGCGAATGGACTAGCGGGAGGGCCCCCTCCTACAATGAGCAGTTCTTC
>TRBJ2-3|TRBV9|.|.
CASSPGKDTQYF
TGTGCCAGCAGCCCAGGGAAAGATACGCAGTATTTT
>TRBJ2-5|TRBV5-4|.|.
CASSLEPGSETQYF
TGTGCCAGCAGCTTGGAGCCAGGGTCAGAGACCCAGTACTTC
>TRBJ2-7|TRBV28|.|TRBD1
CASSLGTGADEQYF
TGTGCCAGCAGTTTAGGGACAGGGGCAGACGAGCAGTACTTC
>TRBJ1-4|TRBV5-8|.|.
CASSPRGSTNEKLFF
TGTGCCAGCAGCCCGCGGGGCTCAACTAATGAAAAACTGTTTTTT
>TRBJ1-6|TRBV6-6|.|.
CASSPGPNSPLHF
TGTGCCAGCAGTCCCGGGCCCAATTCACCCCTCCACTTT
>TRBJ2-7|TRBV23-1|.|.
CASSQSQGPTYEQYF
TGCGCCAGCAGTCAATCTCAGGGGCCGACTTACGAGCAGTACTTC
>TRBJ2-7|TRBV27|.|TRBD2
CASSKYRGVLGQGGEQYF
TGTGCCAGCAGTAAATACCGGGGGGTTTTAGGGCAGGGTGGCGAGCAGTACTTC
>TRBJ1-5|TRBV5-6|once|.
CASSLAGEPSNQPQHF
TGTGCCAGCAGCTTGGCCGGGGAGCCTAGCAATCAGCCCCAGCATTTT
>TRBJ1-2|TRBV10-1|.|.
CASSASRLGSQGSYGYTF
TGCGCCAGCAGTGCCTCAAGACTGGGATCCCAGGGGTCCTATGGCTACACCTTC
>TRBJ2-7|TRBV28|.|.
CASSGVTGGGVYEQYF
TGTGCCAGCAGTGGCGTAACAGGGGGGGGTGTCTACGAGCAGTACTTC
>TRBJ1-1|TRBV15|.|.
CATSRDLNTEAFF
TGTGCCACCAGCAGAGACCTGAACACTGAAGCTTTCTTT
>TRBJ2-1|TRBV7-3|.|.
CASSLRPGASYNEQFF
TGTGCCAGCAGCTTAAGACCAGGAGCCTCCTACAATGAGCAGTTCTTC
>TRBJ2-7|TRBV28|.|.
CASSLSRGFVYEQYF
TGTGCCAGCAGTTTATCAAGGGGCTTTGTCTACGAGCAGTACTTC